Listed below are T cell receptor beta chains from one sample, sequenced in a study of T cell changes during pregnancy in multiple sclerosis. Method: immunoSEQ multiplex PCR; TCRdb's copy keeps in-frame clones and lacks some. Seen here are approximately 62,000 clones, 90% to 95% observed once, and the top ten hold more than 3%. Sequencing used CD8+ T cells from peripheral blood mononuclear cells, obtained in the second trimester of pregnancy. These receptors all come from a female donor with multiple sclerosis, enrolled in a pregnancy study. Each CDR3 is given with its conserved first and last residue. Fields, in order: clone size, V gene, D gene, J gene, CDR3 length, CDR3 protein, CDR3 DNA. The D gene is left open where the match is weak. The size entry is marked missing in some rows and otherwise reads once, few, many or a size class.

>-|TRBV15|-|TRBJ1-4|16
CATSRTAGRTNEKLFF
TGTGCCACCAGCCGGACTGCAGGAAGAACTAATGAAAAACTGTTTTTT
>-|TRBV10-1|-|TRBJ1-4|15
CASSDGIATNEKLFF
TGCGCCAGCAGTGATGGCATTGCAACTAATGAAAAACTGTTTTTT
>-|TRBV7-6|-|TRBJ1-1|15
CASSLKTAQNTEAFF
TGTGCCAGCAGCTTAAAGACAGCCCAGAACACTGAAGCTTTCTTT
>-|TRBV7-9|-|TRBJ1-1|15
CASSYPGRGDAEAFF
TGTGCCAGCAGCTATCCGGGCCGCGGGGATGCTGAAGCTTTCTTT
>-|TRBV4-1|TRBD1|TRBJ2-7|15
CASSQNAGGSYEQYF
TGCGCCAGCAGCCAAAACGCAGGGGGCAGCTACGAGCAGTACTTC
>-|TRBV27|-|TRBJ2-7|16
CASSLSAGSKTYEQYF
TGTGCCAGCAGTTTATCGGCCGGGAGTAAAACCTACGAGCAGTACTTC
>-|TRBV5-1|TRBD2|TRBJ2-2|16
CASSLRLAGDTGELFF
TGCGCCAGCAGCTTGCGACTAGCGGGGGACACCGGGGAGCTGTTTTTT
>once|TRBV2|-|TRBJ2-7|17
CASSDPGLRTLTYEQYF
TGTGCCAGCAGTGACCCCGGGCTCCGGACATTAACCTACGAGCAGTACTTC
>-|TRBV4-2|TRBD1|TRBJ1-5|16
CASSQDGQGAYQPQHF
TGTGCCAGCAGCCAAGATGGGCAGGGGGCTTATCAGCCCCAGCATTTT
>-|TRBV5-1|TRBD1|TRBJ2-5|15
CASSLTGADQETQYF
TGCGCCAGCAGCCTGACAGGGGCTGACCAAGAGACCCAGTACTTC
>-|TRBV28|TRBD1|TRBJ2-1|15
CASSGRQGRGNEQFF
TGTGCCAGCAGTGGTCGACAGGGGAGAGGGAATGAGCAGTTCTTC
>-|TRBV28|-|TRBJ1-4|16
CATLDRDFATNEKLFF
TGTGCCACCTTAGACCGGGACTTTGCAACTAATGAAAAACTGTTTTTT
>-|TRBV28|-|TRBJ2-1|15
CASSPRMSGGYEQFF
TGTGCCAGCAGCCCCCGGATGAGCGGTGGCTATGAGCAGTTCTTC
>-|TRBV27|TRBD2|TRBJ2-7|15
CASSPGLAGVGEQYF
TGTGCCAGCAGTCCGGGACTAGCGGGAGTGGGCGAGCAGTACTTC
>few|TRBV4-3|-|TRBJ2-1|15
CASSLGQGRDNEQFF
TGCGCCAGCAGCCTGGGGCAGGGGAGGGACAATGAGCAGTTCTTC
>-|TRBV14|-|TRBJ2-7|14
CASSQYTNSYEQYF
TGTGCCAGCAGCCAGTATACAAACTCCTACGAGCAGTACTTC
>-|TRBV7-2|-|TRBJ1-2|15
CASSLGTGSVHGYTF
TGTGCCAGCAGCTTGGGAACAGGGAGCGTCCATGGCTACACCTTC
>-|TRBV5-1|TRBD2|TRBJ2-1|17
CASRTLAGVGSYNEQFF
TGCGCCAGCAGGACTCTAGCGGGAGTCGGCTCCTACAATGAGCAGTTCTTC
>-|TRBV7-6|-|TRBJ2-3|16
CASSLQQMISTDTQYF
TGTGCCAGCAGCTTACAACAGATGATTAGCACAGATACGCAGTATTTT
>-|TRBV7-4|-|TRBJ1-2|14
CASSLPPGPYGYTF
TGTGCCAGCAGTCTACCTCCGGGTCCCTATGGCTACACCTTC